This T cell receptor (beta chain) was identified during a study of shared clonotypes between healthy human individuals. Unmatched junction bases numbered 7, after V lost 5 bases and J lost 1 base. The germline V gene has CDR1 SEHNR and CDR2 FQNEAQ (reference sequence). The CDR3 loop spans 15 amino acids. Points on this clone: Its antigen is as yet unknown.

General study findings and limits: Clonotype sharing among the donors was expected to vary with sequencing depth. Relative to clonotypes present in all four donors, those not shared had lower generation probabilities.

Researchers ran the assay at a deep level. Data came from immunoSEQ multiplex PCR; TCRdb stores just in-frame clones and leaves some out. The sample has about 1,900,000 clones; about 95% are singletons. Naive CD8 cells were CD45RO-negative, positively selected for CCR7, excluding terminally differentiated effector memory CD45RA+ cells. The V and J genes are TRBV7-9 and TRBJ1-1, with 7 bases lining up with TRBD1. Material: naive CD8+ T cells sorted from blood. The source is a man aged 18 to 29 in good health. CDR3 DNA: TGTGCCAGCAGCCCCCGGGAGGGGGCGAACACTGAAGCTTTCTTT. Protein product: CASSPREGANTEAFF.